This entry lists 18 T cell receptor beta chains sequenced from one sample in a study of identical twins. TCRdb redid the calling of the 5' RACE reads with MiXCR, one entry per CDR3 protein. The sample contains roughly 290,000 distinct CDR3 sequences, roughly 8.6% of which appear only once. In addition, the sample was reused for a study of yellow fever vaccine responses in identical twins.

The material sequenced was CD8+ T cells sorted from blood. All receptors derive from a woman aged 18-35 years in good health.

This clonotype was observed at least ten times. V gene TRBV29-1 combines with J gene TRBJ2-1, with D perhaps assigned TRBD1 or TRBD2 (5 bases each). The length of the CDR3 is 13 residues. The germline V gene encodes CDR1 SQVTM and CDR2 ANQGSEA. V dropped 6 bases and J dropped 0 bases, with 9 bases sitting between them. CDR3 coding DNA: TGCAGCGTCGGGACGAGCTCCTACAATGAGCAGTTCTTC. Its translation is CSVGTSSYNEQFF.

The chain is built from TRBV7-9 and TRBJ2-5; TRBD1 is a possible D gene (5 bases). The CDR3 sequence is 13 residues long. The germline V and J ends were trimmed by 2 bases and 3 bases, with 7 bases remaining between them. Germline loops: CDR1 SEHNR, CDR2 FQNEAQ (reference sequence). CDR3 region: CASSLPTEETQYF. CDR3 nucleotides: TGTGCCAGCAGCTTACCGACAGAAGAGACCCAGTACTTC.

This clonotype has at least ten counts. The V and J genes are TRBV5-1 and TRBJ2-1, with TRBD2 identical over 8 bases. Germline lookup yields CDR1 SGHRS and CDR2 YFSETQ. This CDR3 comprises 16 residues. J lost 10 bases, V lost 4 bases, and 16 bases had no gene match. In nucleotides, the CDR3 is TGCGCCAGCAGCCCCCATTTGGGACTAGGGAAATTGGAGCAGTTCTTC. This gives the protein CASSPHLGLGKLEQFF.

The J gene is TRBJ2-1, the V gene TRBV29-1; 8 bases align to TRBD1. The CDR3 consists of 12 residues. J lost 5 bases, V lost 4 bases, and 1 base had no gene match. Germline V gives CDR1 SQVTM, CDR2 ANQGSEA. The DNA for the CDR3 is TGCAGCGTTGGGACAGGGAACAATGAGCAGTTCTTC. It yields the protein CSVGTGNNEQFF.

This clonotype has just a few counts. This sequence joins TRBV11-2 and TRBJ1-5; D is unclear. V was shortened by 0 bases and J by 7 bases, with 7 bases between the two germline ends. The CDR3 contains 13 residues. CDR1 is SGHAT and CDR2 is FQNNGV in the germline V gene. CDR3 sequence reads: CASSLDLRQPQHF. CDR3 DNA: TGTGCCAGCAGCTTAGATCTTCGACAGCCCCAGCATTTT.

The V and J genes are TRBV14 and TRBJ2-7, with TRBD2 identical over 8 bases. CDR3 size: 17 residues. Per germline, CDR1 SGHDN and CDR2 FVKESK. With 0 bases clipped from V and 0 bases from J, the junction kept 7 bases outside the gene matches. Written as DNA, the CDR3 is TGTGCCAGCAGCCAAGAAGTTGCTAGCGGGTACTCCTACGAGCAGTACTTC. It encodes CASSQEVASGYSYEQYF.

This clonotype has a handful of counts. The genes are TRBV11-3 and TRBJ2-2; a possible D gene is TRBD1 (6 bases). Trimming shortened V by 3 bases and J by 7 bases, and 9 bases separated the two germline ends. This CDR3 comprises 13 residues. Germline CDR1 and CDR2: SGHNT and YENEEA. The CDR3 here is CASSFGDIGELFF. As DNA, the CDR3 is TGTGCCAGCAGCTTCGGGGACATCGGGGAGCTGTTTTTT.

This clonotype was seen many times. This chain links TRBV6-2 or TRBV6-3 with TRBJ1-1, with 8 bases matching TRBD1. Germline V gene lookup returns CDR1 MNHEY and CDR2 SVGEGT. CDR3 length: 15 residues. V was pared by 5 bases and J by 3 bases, with 8 bases of the junction left unmatched. The CDR3 sequence: CASSSQTGVDTEAFF. The CDR3 DNA reads as TGTGCCAGCAGTAGCCAGACAGGGGTGGACACTGAAGCTTTCTTT.

The chain combines TRBV29-1 with TRBJ2-7; D is possibly TRBD2 (6 bases). The germline gives CDR1 SQVTM, CDR2 ANQGSEA. The CDR3 contains 13 residues. Trimming took 3 bases from V and 3 from J, leaving 12 bases between them. The CDR3 sequence is CSVEGVGGYEQYF. CDR3 in DNA: TGCAGCGTTGAGGGGGTGGGGGGCTACGAGCAGTACTTC.

The chain has TRBV12-3 or TRBV12-4 and TRBJ2-7; 8 bases line up with TRBD1. The CDR3 runs 15 residues. Trimming took 6 bases from V and 3 from J; bases not matched to a gene: 10. Here the CDR3 reads CASSQATGAYYEQYF. The CDR3 DNA reads TGTGCCAGCAGCCAAGCGACAGGGGCATACTACGAGCAGTACTTC.

This clonotype appeared many times. The CDR3 spells CASSVGPASEFYNEQFF. The CDR3, as DNA: TGTGCCAGCAGCGTAGGCCCGGCTAGCGAGTTCTACAATGAGCAGTTCTTC. This sequence joins TRBV9 and TRBJ2-1; tentative D call: TRBD2 (6 bases). V lost 0 bases and J 3 bases, leaving 16 bases between the germline ends. This CDR3 comprises 17 residues. Germline V lookup: CDR1 SGDLS, CDR2 YYNGEE.

This clonotype was counted at least ten times. The rearrangement links TRBV6-4 to TRBJ2-1; the match to TRBD2 covers 10 bases. Unmatched junction bases numbered 9, after V lost 5 bases and J lost 8 bases. CDR1 MRHNA and CDR2 SNTAGT come from the germline V gene. CDR3 length: 15 residues. Written as DNA, the CDR3 is TGTGCCAGCAGTAGCGGGGGGGCCGGGAACGATGAGCAGTTCTTC. This translates into CASSSGGAGNDEQFF.

This clonotype has at least ten counts. The chain recombines TRBV20-1 with TRBJ2-7; 7 positions agree with TRBD2. The CDR3 contains 18 residues. Losses at the gene ends were 0 bases for V and 3 bases for J; bases not matched to a gene: 17. The germline gives CDR1 DFQATT, CDR2 SNEGSKA (reference sequence). CDR3 in DNA: TGCAGTGCTAGAGATCGGGACGGGTTCGGGCGGGAGCTCTACGAGCAGTACTTC. Its translation is CSARDRDGFGRELYEQYF.

This clonotype was detected many times. V gene TRBV28 combines with J gene TRBJ2-6; D is possibly TRBD1 (6 bases). Germline assignment: CDR1 MDHEN and CDR2 SYDVKM. The germline V and J ends were trimmed by 8 bases and 0 bases, with 11 bases remaining between them. CDR3 length: 15 amino acids. DNA for the CDR3: TGTGCCAGCGGGGACACCCTCTCTGGGGCCAACGTCCTGACTTTC. The encoded protein is CASGDTLSGANVLTF.

The chain is built from TRBV4-1 and TRBJ2-7; possibly TRBD1 for D (6 bases). Germline lookup yields CDR1 MGHRA and CDR2 YSYEKL. V gave up 1 base and J gave up 0 bases, with 10 bases separating them. The CDR3 sequence is 15 residues long. CDR3 sequence: CASSQVPGDSYEQYF. The DNA of the CDR3 is TGCGCCAGCAGCCAAGTGCCAGGGGACTCCTACGAGCAGTACTTC.

A few counts support this clonotype. The junction departs from the called germline gene at one end, perhaps through a read error. The genes are TRBV27 and TRBJ1-1; D remains unclear. The CDR3 spans 13 residues. Germline-derived CDR1 and CDR2 are MNHEY and SMNVEV (reference sequence). The CDR3 coding sequence is TGTGCCAGCTCATGGACGGCGAACACTGAAGTTTTCTTT. Amino acids: CASSWTANTEVFF.

This clonotype has only a few counts. This rearrangement joins TRBV27 to TRBJ2-7, with D possibly being TRBD1 (5 bases). Germline V gene lookup returns CDR1 MNHEY and CDR2 SMNVEV (reference sequence). Trimming stripped 0 bases from V and 6 bases from J, with 12 bases between. The CDR3 runs 14 residues. The CDR3 here is CASSLSYRLGEQYF. The CDR3 nucleotides are TGTGCCAGCAGTTTATCATACAGGCTAGGCGAGCAGTACTTC.

This clonotype was counted many times. The V gene is TRBV12-3 or TRBV12-4, the J gene TRBJ2-7; perhaps TRBD2 as D (6 bases). The CDR3 length is 14 residues. Trimming stripped 4 bases from V and 3 bases from J, with 13 bases between. The DNA for the CDR3 is TGTGCCAGCAGTTACCGGGACTCAGACTACGAGCAGTACTTC. Translation: CASSYRDSDYEQYF.